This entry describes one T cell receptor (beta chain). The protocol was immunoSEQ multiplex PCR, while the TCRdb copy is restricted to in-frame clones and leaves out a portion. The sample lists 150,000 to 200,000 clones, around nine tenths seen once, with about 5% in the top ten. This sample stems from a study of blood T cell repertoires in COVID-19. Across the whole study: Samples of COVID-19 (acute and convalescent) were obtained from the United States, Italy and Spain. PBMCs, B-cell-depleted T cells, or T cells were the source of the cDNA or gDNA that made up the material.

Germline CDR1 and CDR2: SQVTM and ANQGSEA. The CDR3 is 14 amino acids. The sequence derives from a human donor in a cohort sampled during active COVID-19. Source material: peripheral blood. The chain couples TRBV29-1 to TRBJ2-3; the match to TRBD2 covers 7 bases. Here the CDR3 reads CNVSVGGDRDTQYF. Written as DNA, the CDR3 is TGCAACGTGTCAGTTGGGGGGGATAGAGATACGCAGTATTTT.